These 22 T cell receptor beta chains were sequenced from one sample in a study of blood T cell repertoires in COVID-19 (TCRdb year 2020). Preparation of the library involved the immunoSEQ multiplex PCR assay. TCRdb took over this immuneACCESS table, retaining in-frame rearrangements with V and J assigned. Such tables are incomplete; in checked studies, under half of the missing clones stem from an unresolved V gene, and the remainder is unexplained. The sample includes 100,000 to 120,000 clones, with about 85% observed a single time. Of the sample, about 13% is held by the ten largest clones. Sequencing was performed on peripheral blood. The receptors stem from a human donor in a cohort sampled during active COVID-19.

This clone came up once. The chain links TRBV4-1 to TRBJ2-2, with a possible D match to TRBD2 (6 bases). The CDR3 loop spans 14 amino acids. CDR1 MGHRA and CDR2 YSYEKL come from the germline V gene. The germline V and J ends were trimmed by 0 bases and 9 bases, with 11 bases remaining between them. The CDR3 nucleotides read TGCGCCAGCAGCCAAGAAGTGCGGGGCCGGGAGCTGTTTTTT. It encodes CASSQEVRGRELFF.

There are a few counts of this clone. The chain combines TRBV18 with TRBJ1-5, with 9 nucleotides matching TRBD1. V was clipped by 0 bases and J by 6 bases; unmatched bases: 3. CDR3 size: 15 residues. CDR1 KGHSH and CDR2 LQKENI come from the germline V gene. CDR3 loop: CASSPPGTGFQPQHF. For the CDR3, the DNA is TGTGCCAGCTCACCACCCGGGACAGGGTTTCAGCCCCAGCATTTT.

The chain employs TRBV27 and TRBJ2-1; TRBD2 matches 11 bases. This CDR3 spans 18 amino acids. V was clipped by 5 bases and J by 1 base; unmatched bases: 10. Germline CDR1 MNHEY, CDR2 SMNVEV (reference sequence). DNA of the CDR3: TGTGCCAGCAGTCGGAGGGTTAGCGGGGGGGCTTCCTACAATGAGCAGTTCTTC. This sequence encodes CASSRRVSGGASYNEQFF.

The V gene is TRBV11-2, the J gene TRBJ1-1; D is possibly TRBD1 (6 bases). The germline CDR1 and CDR2 sequences are SGHAT and FQNNGV. There are 15 residues in the CDR3. The V end lost 5 bases, the J end lost 4 bases, and 17 bases lay between the germline ends. The CDR3 nucleotides are TGTGCCAGCAGCACTTACCAGGGGTTTGGCACTGAAGCTTTCTTT. Residues: CASSTYQGFGTEAFF.

The chain couples TRBV6-6 to TRBJ1-2; D perhaps matches TRBD1 (6 bases). The germline V and J ends were trimmed by 3 bases and 6 bases, with 14 bases remaining between them. Germline V gene data show CDR1 as MNHNY and CDR2 as SVGAGI (reference sequence). This CDR3 has 14 residues. The CDR3 region is CASSYTPGQNGYTF. In DNA, the CDR3 is TGTGCCAGCAGTTATACCCCCGGACAGAATGGCTACACCTTC.

The rearrangement links TRBV7-9 to TRBJ1-1, with TRBD1 as a possible D gene (6 bases). Germline V lookup: CDR1 SEHNR, CDR2 FQNEAQ (reference sequence). The CDR3 contains 15 residues. V gave up 5 bases and J gave up 1 base, with 14 bases separating them. The CDR3 loop is CASSPRDTPNTEAFF. The CDR3 DNA reads TGTGCCAGCAGCCCCCGGGACACTCCGAACACTGAAGCTTTCTTT.

DNA of the CDR3: TGTGCCAGCAGCGTACAGCGGGGGGAAGATACGCAGTATTTT. It encodes CASSVQRGEDTQYF. The rearrangement links TRBV9 to TRBJ2-3; 9 nucleotides agree with TRBD2. Germline V CDR1 and CDR2: SGDLS, YYNGEE. J lost 5 bases, V lost 1 base, and 2 bases had no gene match. The CDR3 length is 14 residues.

This clone was recorded only once. This specimen includes other DNA sequences encoding the same CDR3. The chain couples TRBV6-1 to TRBJ1-5; 9 nucleotides align to TRBD1. V dropped 3 bases and J dropped 6; count of bases not matched to a gene: 3. In germline, CDR1 is MNHNS, CDR2 SASEGT. The CDR3 runs 14 residues. The CDR3 is CASSDRQGGQPQHF. The CDR3 DNA is TGTGCCAGCAGTGACAGACAGGGGGGTCAGCCCCAGCATTTT.

V is TRBV7-3 and J is TRBJ2-1, with a tentative D call TRBD2 (5 bases). The CDR3 is made up of 15 amino acids. Trimming removed 0 bases from V and 0 bases from J, with 6 bases in between. Per the germline V gene, CDR1 is SGHTA and CDR2 is FQGTGA. CDR3 coding DNA: TGTGCCAGCAGCTTAACCGGGGACTCCTACAATGAGCAGTTCTTC. The encoded protein is CASSLTGDSYNEQFF.

The chain recombines TRBV18 with TRBJ1-2; D is uncertain. Deletions cut 5 bases from V and 8 bases from J, with 9 bases between. Per germline, CDR1 KGHSH and CDR2 LQKENI. CDR3 length equals 11 residues. The CDR3 is CASSSQYGYTF. The CDR3 DNA sequence: TGTGCCAGCTCAAGTCAGTACGGCTACACCTTC. The full variable domain, in which reference TRBV18 and TRBJ1-2 provide the parts outside the CDR3, is NAGVMQNPRHLVRRRGQEARLRCSPMKGHSHVYWYRQLPEEGLKFMVYLQKENIIDESGMPKERFSAEFPKEGPSILRIQQVVRGDSAAYFCASSSQYGYTFGSGTRLTVV.

The V gene is TRBV6-5, the J gene TRBJ1-2, with D perhaps matching TRBD1 (5 bases). Germline loops: CDR1 MNHEY, CDR2 SVGAGI. With 6 bases removed from V and 8 bases from J, the gap between germline ends came to 19 bases. The CDR3 covers 14 residues. The CDR3 DNA follows: TGTGCCAGCAGGTCGGGGCAGGGAGGTCACGGCTACACCTTC. Protein: CASRSGQGGHGYTF.

The J gene is TRBJ1-5, the V gene TRBV7-2; D uncertain. V was trimmed by 0 bases and J by 6 bases, leaving 9 bases between them. Germline V CDR1 and CDR2: SGHTA, FQGNSA. This CDR3 region has 14 residues. The CDR3 nucleotides are TGTGCCAGCAGCTTAGCGCAAGGGAGTCAGCCCCAGCATTTT. This gives the protein CASSLAQGSQPQHF.

This chain uses TRBV6-2 or TRBV6-3 with TRBJ1-5, with TRBD1 matching 7 bases. The junction had 5 bases not matched to a gene; V was cut back by 2 bases and J by 7 bases. This CDR3 is 14 amino acids long. Germline loops: CDR1 MNHEY, CDR2 SVGEGT. The CDR3 sequence: CASSYQGGGQPQHF. The CDR3, as DNA: TGTGCCAGCAGTTACCAGGGGGGCGGCCAGCCCCAGCATTTT.

V is TRBV5-1 and J is TRBJ1-2, with D maybe TRBD1 (5 bases). Germline V lookup: CDR1 SGHRS, CDR2 YFSETQ. V lost 2 bases and J lost 5, with 13 bases in between. The CDR3 spans 14 residues. The CDR3 DNA follows: TGCGCCAGCAGCTTAGACAGTATAACTTATGGCTACACCTTC. Translation gives CASSLDSITYGYTF.

V gene TRBV2 combines with J gene TRBJ1-2; perhaps TRBD1 as D (5 bases). Looked up from germline, CDR1 is SNHLY and CDR2 is FYNNEI. Deletions cut 6 bases from V and 2 bases from J, with 7 bases between. The CDR3 loop spans 12 amino acids. CDR3 region: CASRGGNYGYTF. The DNA for the CDR3 is TGTGCCAGCAGGGGGGGGAACTATGGCTACACCTTC.

This chain connects TRBV5-4 to TRBJ1-3; TRBD1 agrees at 8 bases. This CDR3 has 14 residues. Germline assignment: CDR1 SGHNT and CDR2 YYREEE (reference sequence). V lost 5 bases and J lost 8; bases outside the gene matches: 9. In DNA, the CDR3 is TGTGCCAGCAGACCCGACAGGGGTCGAGACACCATATATTTT. Protein: CASRPDRGRDTIYF.

The rearrangement links TRBV7-3 to TRBJ2-1; 8 bases are shared with TRBD2. V gave up 5 bases and J gave up 5 bases; unmatched junction bases: 8. The germline V gene has CDR1 SGHTA and CDR2 FQGTGA. The CDR3 extends over 15 amino acids. The CDR3 region has the DNA TGTGCCAGCAGCGACCGGGGGGGTCGCGACAATGAGCAGTTCTTC. It encodes CASSDRGGRDNEQFF.

This sequence joins TRBV6-5 and TRBJ2-7; 8 nucleotides match TRBD1. V trimming: 6 bases; J trimming: 2 bases; junction bases outside the gene matches: 6. CDR3 length equals 14 residues. Germline V lookup: CDR1 MNHEY, CDR2 SVGAGI. This CDR3 is CASRSGQDPYEQYF. The CDR3 coding sequence is TGTGCCAGCAGGTCGGGACAGGACCCCTACGAGCAGTACTTC.

The chain links TRBV12-3 or TRBV12-4 to TRBJ1-3, with D perhaps matching TRBD1 (5 bases). V gave up 2 bases and J gave up 4 bases, with 6 bases separating them. This CDR3 has 13 amino acids. The DNA of the CDR3 is TGTGCCAGCAGTTTATACAGGGGAAACACCATATATTTT. It is translated as CASSLYRGNTIYF.

This rearrangement joins TRBV10-3 to TRBJ2-5, with TRBD2 identical over 10 bases. CDR1 and CDR2 (germline): ENHRY, SYGVKD. The junction had 3 bases not matched to a gene; V was cut back by 6 bases and J by 5 bases. This CDR3 has 13 residues. The CDR3 bases are TGTGCCATCAGCAGCGGGGGGGTTGAGACCCAGTACTTC. This gives the protein CAISSGGVETQYF.

The J gene is TRBJ1-2, the V gene TRBV4-3, with 7 positions matching TRBD1. CDR1 and CDR2 from the germline V gene are LGHNA and YSLEER. V lost 0 bases and J lost 6; bases outside the gene matches: 4. CDR3 size: 14 residues. This CDR3 reads CASSQEGTAHGYTF. Here the CDR3 DNA reads TGCGCCAGCAGCCAAGAAGGGACAGCCCATGGCTACACCTTC.

The chain couples TRBV6-2 or TRBV6-3 to TRBJ2-1; 16 bases align to TRBD2. With 6 bases clipped from V and 7 bases from J, the junction kept 12 bases outside the gene matches. There are 18 residues in the CDR3. Germline loops: CDR1 MNHEY, CDR2 SVGEGT. The CDR3 DNA sequence: TGTGCCAGCAGCCGCTACCCTGGGACTAGCGGGGGGGAGAATGAGCAGTTCTTC. Protein: CASSRYPGTSGGENEQFF.